These 24 T cell receptor beta chains share one sample of origin, sequenced in a study of blood T cell repertoires in COVID-19. The method was immunoSEQ multiplex PCR; TCRdb's version includes in-frame clones alone and lacks a portion of them. Among a few hundred thousand clones listed, roughly 88% were seen once. The sequencing sample was made of peripheral blood. The receptors shown here come from a middle-aged woman who had recovered from COVID-19.

This chain's CDR3 is CASSSRGLLAGESDTQYF. The CDR3 DNA is TGTGCCAGCTCATCGAGGGGTCTGCTAGCGGGGGAATCAGATACGCAGTATTTT. J is TRBJ2-3 and V is TRBV18, with 10 bases matching TRBD2. Germline CDR1 is KGHSH and CDR2 is LQKENI. This CDR3 is built from 18 residues. Trimming took 5 bases from V and 4 from J; bases not matched to a gene: 15.

This clone turned up a few times. The chain carries TRBV4-1 and TRBJ1-1, with TRBD1 as a possible D gene (6 bases). The CDR3 loop spans 16 amino acids. V was clipped by 0 bases and J by 1 base, with 12 bases between them. CDR1 is MGHRA, CDR2 YSYEKL, per germline. DNA of the CDR3: TGCGCCAGCAGCCAAGATCGCTGGGGACAGAACACTGAAGCTTTCTTT. Its translation: CASSQDRWGQNTEAFF.

This clone was seen only once. The chain employs TRBV18 and TRBJ2-5; D may be TRBD2 (6 bases). The CDR3 has 15 residues. V shed 1 base and J shed 5 bases, with 14 bases lying between them. In germline, CDR1 is KGHSH, CDR2 LQKENI. The CDR3 protein is CASSPRDPEGETQYF. CDR3 nucleotide sequence: TGTGCCAGCTCACCACGCGACCCGGAGGGGGAGACCCAGTACTTC.

The gene calls are TRBV27 and TRBJ2-3; 12 bases line up with TRBD1. V was clipped by 3 bases and J by 6 bases; unmatched bases: 4. Germline assignment: CDR1 MNHEY and CDR2 SMNVEV (reference sequence). This CDR3 is 15 amino acids long. CDR3 coding DNA: TGTGCCAGCAGTTTCGGGACAGGGGGCGTCGATACGCAGTATTTT. It translates to CASSFGTGGVDTQYF.

The gene calls are TRBV5-1 and TRBJ2-5; 8 nucleotides agree with TRBD1. Trimming removed 3 bases from V and 5 bases from J; junction bases left unmatched: 6. Germline V lookup: CDR1 SGHRS, CDR2 YFSETQ. The CDR3 spans 14 residues. CDR3 nucleotide sequence: TGCGCCAGCAGCTGGACAGGGAATGGGGAGACCCAGTACTTC. This sequence encodes CASSWTGNGETQYF.

The genes are TRBV19 and TRBJ2-3, with a weak D call TRBD1 (6 bases). The CDR3 spans 12 residues. Between the trimmed V and J ends, which lost 5 bases and 6 bases, there was a span of 9 bases. Germline V lookup: CDR1 LNHDA, CDR2 SQIVND (reference sequence). Here the CDR3 DNA reads TGTGCCAGTAGTTTTCAGGGGGATACGCAGTATTTT. Translating gives CASSFQGDTQYF.

The V gene is TRBV28, the J gene TRBJ2-3, with 7 bases that match TRBD1. From germline, CDR1 is MDHEN and CDR2 SYDVKM. This CDR3 has 16 amino acids. Trimming at V came to 3 bases and at J to 2 bases, leaving 8 bases not matched to a gene. CDR3 in amino acids: CASSFPRGLPTDTQYF. CDR3 DNA sequence: TGTGCCAGCAGTTTCCCCAGGGGGTTGCCCACAGATACGCAGTATTTT.

CDR3 DNA: TGTGCCAGCAGTATCTCGGCTGAAGCTTTCTTT. Protein product: CASSISAEAFF. V gene TRBV6-5 combines with J gene TRBJ1-1; D remains ambiguous. CDR3 length: 11 residues. Trimming cost V 5 bases and J 6 bases, with 7 bases left between them. In germline, CDR1 is MNHEY, CDR2 SVGAGI.

Points on this clone: Within the sample, other DNA sequences also encode this same CDR3. CDR3 coding DNA: TGCGCCAGCAGCCCAGGACTAGCGGGGAACACCGGGGAGCTGTTTTTT. As protein: CASSPGLAGNTGELFF. The V and J genes are TRBV4-3 and TRBJ2-2, with 11 positions matching TRBD2. CDR3 length equals 16 residues. Germline-derived CDR1 and CDR2 are LGHNA and YSLEER. Trimming removed 4 bases from V and 1 base from J; junction bases left unmatched: 2.

V and J are TRBV28 and TRBJ2-2, with D hard to call. The CDR3 extends over 16 amino acids. Germline V gene data show CDR1 as MDHEN and CDR2 as SYDVKM. Deletions cut 10 bases from V and 7 bases from J, with 25 bases between. CDR3 in DNA: TGTGCCATCTCACCCACGAGGATCGGTCCAGACGGGGAGCTGTTTTTT. This sequence encodes CAISPTRIGPDGELFF.

J is TRBJ2-1 and V is TRBV11-3; TRBD1 aligns across 9 bases. Trimming took 4 bases from V and 3 from J; bases not matched to a gene: 10. CDR3 length: 17 amino acids. Germline V CDR1 and CDR2: SGHNT, YENEEA. CDR3 nucleotide sequence: TGTGCCAGCAGCTCACATCCCGGGACAGGGCGCTACAATGAGCAGTTCTTC. Translation gives CASSSHPGTGRYNEQFF.

This chain uses TRBV15 with TRBJ2-2; possibly TRBD2 for D (5 bases). Germline loops: CDR1 LNHNV, CDR2 YYDKDF (reference sequence). Trimming removed 5 bases from V and 1 base from J, with 17 bases in between. The CDR3 extends over 17 amino acids. The CDR3 region is CATSALRGRGNTGELFF. As DNA, the CDR3 is TGTGCCACCAGCGCCCTAAGAGGACGGGGGAACACCGGGGAGCTGTTTTTT.

This clone was seen a single time. V usage is TRBV12-3 or TRBV12-4 and J usage is TRBJ2-7; D is unresolved. With 3 bases removed from V and 0 bases from J, the gap between germline ends came to 6 bases. This CDR3 has 13 residues. CDR3 in amino acids: CASSFSYSYEQYF. As DNA, the CDR3 is TGTGCCAGCAGTTTTTCCTACTCCTACGAGCAGTACTTC.

V and J are TRBV29-1 and TRBJ2-2; possible D gene TRBD2, 5 bases. The CDR3 spans 12 residues. Germline V lookup: CDR1 SQVTM, CDR2 ANQGSEA. The V end was cut by 8 bases, the J end by 0 bases, with 7 bases between. The CDR3 loop is CSSGANTGELFF. The CDR3 coding sequence is TGCAGCTCCGGGGCGAACACCGGGGAGCTGTTTTTT.

V usage is TRBV2 and J usage is TRBJ1-4; D is uncertain. The germline V gene encodes CDR1 SNHLY and CDR2 FYNNEI. CDR3 length: 15 residues. The ends were cut back, 4 bases at V and 2 bases at J, with 11 bases in the middle. The DNA of the CDR3 is TGTGCCAGCAGTGCAGGTGGCACTACTAATGAAAAACTGTTTTTT. Its translation is CASSAGGTTNEKLFF. Combining the CDR3 with reference TRBV2 and TRBJ1-4 gives the whole variable domain EPEVTQTPSHQVTQMGQEVILRCVPISNHLYFYWYRQILGQKVEFLVSFYNNEISEKSEIFDDQFSVERPDGSNFTLKIRSTKLEDSAMYFCASSAGGTTNEKLFFGSGTQLSVL.

The chain links TRBV19 to TRBJ1-6; no definite D call. This CDR3 is built from 15 residues. The germline V and J ends were trimmed by 7 bases and 4 bases, with 14 bases remaining between them. CDR1 and CDR2 (germline): LNHDA, SQIVND (reference sequence). The CDR3 loop reads CASTHTGSYNSPLHF. The CDR3 nucleotides read TGTGCCAGTACTCACACGGGGAGTTATAATTCACCCCTCCACTTT.

This chain connects TRBV18 to TRBJ2-1, with TRBD2 identical over 7 bases. CDR1 KGHSH and CDR2 LQKENI come from the germline V gene. The CDR3 extends over 15 amino acids. With V trimmed by 3 bases and J by 4 bases, 6 bases remained unmatched. CDR3 DNA: TGTGCCAGCTCACCGGGCAGCGGGGAATACAATGAGCAGTTCTTC. Encoded protein: CASSPGSGEYNEQFF.

This clone was observed a single time. This chain links TRBV11-3 with TRBJ2-3, with a tentative D call TRBD1 (6 bases). This CDR3 has 16 residues. The ends were cut back, 3 bases at V and 3 bases at J, with 16 bases in the middle. The germline V gene has CDR1 SGHNT and CDR2 YENEEA. DNA of the CDR3: TGTGCCAGCAGCTTCACCGGGACAAGGGTAACAGATACGCAGTATTTT. Amino acid sequence: CASSFTGTRVTDTQYF.

This clone was seen just once. The V call is TRBV4-2, the J call TRBJ2-2, with a weak D call TRBD1 (5 bases). The germline V and J ends were trimmed by 0 bases and 4 bases, with 12 bases remaining between them. The CDR3 has 16 residues. From germline, CDR1 is LGHNA and CDR2 YNFKEQ. CDR3 region: CASSQDRTGGTGELFF. CDR3 coding DNA: TGTGCCAGCAGCCAAGATCGAACAGGTGGCACCGGGGAGCTGTTTTTT.

The table lists this clone with a few counts. The chain has TRBV28 and TRBJ1-5, with D perhaps matching TRBD1 (6 bases). The germline V gene encodes CDR1 MDHEN and CDR2 SYDVKM. The CDR3 runs to 15 residues. V gave up 4 bases and J gave up 4 bases, with 14 bases separating them. The CDR3 DNA is TGTGCCAGCAGTTCATTGGACAGATTAAATCAGCCCCAGCATTTT. This encodes CASSSLDRLNQPQHF.

This clone was seen a few times. The CDR3 region is CASSSGSTEAFF. The DNA of the CDR3 is TGTGCCAGCAGTTCTGGGAGCACTGAAGCTTTCTTT. The chain uses TRBV6-6 and TRBJ1-1; D is uncertain. The CDR3 spans 12 residues. The germline CDR1 and CDR2 sequences are MNHNY and SVGAGI (reference sequence). Trimming stripped 4 bases from V and 4 bases from J, with 7 bases between.

The chain's CDR3 is CASSRIDRGPYNEQFF. In nucleotides, the CDR3 is TGTGCCAGTAGTCGAATAGACAGGGGCCCCTACAATGAGCAGTTCTTC. The rearrangement links TRBV19 to TRBJ2-1; 8 positions match TRBD1. CDR1 is LNHDA, CDR2 SQIVND, per germline (reference sequence). J gave up 2 bases and V 5 bases, and 8 bases lay outside the gene matches. The length of the CDR3 is 16 residues.

This clone was seen a handful of times. The CDR3 DNA reads as TGTGCCAGCTCAATCGGGGACACTGAAGCTTTCTTT. The encoded protein is CASSIGDTEAFF. This chain links TRBV18 with TRBJ1-1; D gene uncertain. The germline CDR1 and CDR2 sequences are KGHSH and LQKENI. This CDR3 is built from 12 residues. The V and J ends lost 5 bases and 3 bases respectively, with 7 bases between them.

The rearrangement joins TRBV7-3 to TRBJ2-3, with 7 bases identical to TRBD2. V gave up 4 bases and J gave up 0 bases; unmatched junction bases: 4. CDR1 and CDR2 (germline): SGHTA, FQGTGA. The CDR3 runs 15 residues. This CDR3 is CASSSSGVSTDTQYF. CDR3 DNA sequence: TGTGCCAGCAGCTCGAGCGGGGTGAGCACAGATACGCAGTATTTT.